These T cell receptor beta chains were read from a single sample in a study of T-cell memory formation after mild COVID-19. TCRdb re-derived calls from the 5' RACE reads in MiXCR, one entry per CDR3 protein. Of hundreds of thousands of distinct CDR3 sequences in the sample, roughly 21% were seen once. The source material was PBMCs or a T cell subset sorted from them (not recorded which). The receptors here all came from an adult woman who had mild COVID-19 (a few samples of this study predate the infection). Cell type and time point are not known. CDR3s include the opening cysteine and the closing phenylalanine or tryptophan. Not all rows give a size; the values are once, few, many and, for expanded clones, a class.

>TRBV18|many|TRBJ2-7
CASSPAYEQYF
>TRBV5-1|-|TRBJ2-1
CASSLYRANEQFF
>TRBV12-3/TRBV12-4|few|TRBJ2-1
CASNPSGVWNEQFF
>TRBV12-3/TRBV12-4|few|TRBJ2-3
CASSLLYGTDTQYF
>TRBV11-2|once|TRBJ1-4
CASSLDRTATNEKLFF
>TRBV5-1|few|TRBJ2-7
CASSLGAGGVHEQYF
>TRBV6-5|-|TRBJ2-5
CASSYSPRTSSQETQYF
>TRBV19|-|TRBJ1-2
CASSIKRDYGYTF
>TRBV5-1|-|TRBJ2-7
CASSLEGTGNEQYF
>TRBV5-1|few|TRBJ2-7
CASSMGGASYEQYF
>TRBV28|-|TRBJ1-2
CASANSNQGPGYTF
>TRBV2|-|TRBJ2-2
CASSEQGPTNTGELFF
>TRBV9|few|TRBJ2-1
CASSVEMWDEQFF
>TRBV6-2/TRBV6-3|-|TRBJ2-3
CASRDTSTDTQYF
>TRBV20-1|few|TRBJ1-2
CSARDRWQAGNGYTF
>TRBV7-9|-|TRBJ2-7
CASSSGGYRSNYEQYF
>TRBV30|few|TRBJ2-1
CAWSSTGPRLSEQFF
>TRBV6-5|few|TRBJ2-5
CASSLIGLAGGGETQYF
>TRBV10-3|few|TRBJ2-1
CAISESVRLRNEQFF
>TRBV7-9|-|TRBJ1-2
CASSVGTGPPVRYTF
>TRBV2|-|TRBJ1-1
CASSEAGVEGAEAFF
>TRBV4-1|few|TRBJ1-2
CASSQESGTGGYGYTF
>TRBV28|many|TRBJ2-3
CAAAGTTDTQYF
>TRBV24-1|-|TRBJ2-1
CATSDFSEQYNEQFF
>TRBV7-8|-|TRBJ2-1
CASSPLAGLYNEQFF
>TRBV15|few|TRBJ2-1
CATSRDLGLAGLLSYNEQFF
>TRBV27|-|TRBJ1-1
CASSLSGTPNTEAFF
>TRBV5-1|many|TRBJ2-5
CASSPGLAGQETQYF
>TRBV12-3/TRBV12-4|-|TRBJ1-1
CASSPATGGNTEAFF
>TRBV20-1|few|TRBJ1-3
CSARDLFGGGKGISGNTIYF
>TRBV19|-|TRBJ2-7
CASSLTSQAYEQYF
>TRBV7-9|-|TRBJ1-5
CASSRDRAGLQPQHF
>TRBV24-1|few|TRBJ2-1
CATSEPGGANEQFF
>TRBV7-6|few|TRBJ2-7
CASSLESAKTYEQYF
>TRBV6-5|few|TRBJ2-7
CASSEGNNEQYF
>TRBV7-3|many|TRBJ2-5
CASSFSQETQYF
>TRBV29-1|few|TRBJ2-1
CSVEDRSERTGIYNEQFF
>TRBV13|few|TRBJ2-7
CASSPGAGTDIPYEQYF
>TRBV6-1|-|TRBJ1-2
CASSETTGYGYTF
>TRBV20-1|few|TRBJ1-4
CSARAAIPTNEKLFF